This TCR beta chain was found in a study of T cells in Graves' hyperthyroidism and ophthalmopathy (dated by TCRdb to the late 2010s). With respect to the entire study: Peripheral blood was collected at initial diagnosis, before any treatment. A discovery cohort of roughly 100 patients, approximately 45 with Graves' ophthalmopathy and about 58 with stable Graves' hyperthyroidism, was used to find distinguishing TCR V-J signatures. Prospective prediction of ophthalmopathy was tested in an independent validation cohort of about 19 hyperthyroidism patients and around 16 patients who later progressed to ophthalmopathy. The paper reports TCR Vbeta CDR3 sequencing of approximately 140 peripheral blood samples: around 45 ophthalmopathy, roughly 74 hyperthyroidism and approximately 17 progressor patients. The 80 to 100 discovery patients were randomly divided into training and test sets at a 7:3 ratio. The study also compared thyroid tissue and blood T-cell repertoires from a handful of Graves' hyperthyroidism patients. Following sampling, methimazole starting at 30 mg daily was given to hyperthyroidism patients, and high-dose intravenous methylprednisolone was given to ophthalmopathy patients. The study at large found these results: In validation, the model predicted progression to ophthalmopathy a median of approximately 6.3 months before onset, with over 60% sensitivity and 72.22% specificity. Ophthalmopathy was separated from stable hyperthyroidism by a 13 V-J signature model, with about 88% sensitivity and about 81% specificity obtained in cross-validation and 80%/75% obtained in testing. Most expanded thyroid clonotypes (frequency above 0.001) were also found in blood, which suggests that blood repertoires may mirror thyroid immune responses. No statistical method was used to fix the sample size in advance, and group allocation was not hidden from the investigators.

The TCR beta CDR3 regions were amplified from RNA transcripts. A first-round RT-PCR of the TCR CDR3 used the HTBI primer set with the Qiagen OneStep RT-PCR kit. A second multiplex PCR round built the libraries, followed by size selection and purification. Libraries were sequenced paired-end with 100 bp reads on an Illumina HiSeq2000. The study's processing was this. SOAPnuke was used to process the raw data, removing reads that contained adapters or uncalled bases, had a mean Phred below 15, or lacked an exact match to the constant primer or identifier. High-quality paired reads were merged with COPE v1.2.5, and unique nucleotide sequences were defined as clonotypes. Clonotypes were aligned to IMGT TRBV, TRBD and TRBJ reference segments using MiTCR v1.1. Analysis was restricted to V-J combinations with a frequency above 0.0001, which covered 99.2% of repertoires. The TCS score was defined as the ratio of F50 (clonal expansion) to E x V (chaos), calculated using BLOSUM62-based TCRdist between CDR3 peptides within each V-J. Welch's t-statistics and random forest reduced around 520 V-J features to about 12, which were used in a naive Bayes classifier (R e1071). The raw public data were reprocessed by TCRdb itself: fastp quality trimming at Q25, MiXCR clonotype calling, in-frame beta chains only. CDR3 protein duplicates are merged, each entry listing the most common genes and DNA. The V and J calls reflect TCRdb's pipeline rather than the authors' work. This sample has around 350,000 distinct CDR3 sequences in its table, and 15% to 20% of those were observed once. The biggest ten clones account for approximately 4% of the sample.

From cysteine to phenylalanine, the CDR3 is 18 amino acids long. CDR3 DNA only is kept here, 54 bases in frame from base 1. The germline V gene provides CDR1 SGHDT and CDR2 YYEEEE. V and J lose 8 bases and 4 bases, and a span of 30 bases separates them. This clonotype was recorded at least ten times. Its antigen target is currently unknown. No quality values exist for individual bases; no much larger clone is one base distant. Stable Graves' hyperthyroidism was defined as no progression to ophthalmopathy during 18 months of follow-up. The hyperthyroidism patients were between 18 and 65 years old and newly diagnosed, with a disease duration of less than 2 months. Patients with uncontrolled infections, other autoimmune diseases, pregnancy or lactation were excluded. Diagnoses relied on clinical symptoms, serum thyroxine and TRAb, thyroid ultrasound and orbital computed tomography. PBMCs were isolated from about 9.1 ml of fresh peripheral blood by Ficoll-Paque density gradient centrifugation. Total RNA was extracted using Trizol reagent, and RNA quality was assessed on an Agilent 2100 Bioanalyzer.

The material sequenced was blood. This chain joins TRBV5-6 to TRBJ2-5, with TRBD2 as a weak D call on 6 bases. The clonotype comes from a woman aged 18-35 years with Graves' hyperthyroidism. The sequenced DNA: TGTGCCAGTCAATTGGTGGGTTACGATGGGGACTTCGGAGAGACCCAGTACTTC. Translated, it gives CASQLVGYDGDFGETQYF.